Presented here are 5 T cell receptor beta chains from one specimen sequenced in a study of T-cell memory formation after mild COVID-19. TCRdb used MiXCR to reprocess the 5' RACE reads, holding one entry per CDR3 protein. The profile covers around 110,000 distinct CDR3 sequences, with roughly 14% appearing a single time and 30% to 45% taken by the ten largest. The specimen was PBMCs or a T cell subset sorted from them (not recorded which). The receptors here all came from a man younger than 35 who had mild COVID-19 (a few samples of this study predate the infection). Cell type and time point are not known.

In this sample, this clonotype turned up many times. The V gene is TRBV4-3, the J gene TRBJ2-1; D may be TRBD2 (6 bases). This CDR3 region has 15 residues. Trimming cost V 4 bases and J 0 bases, with 10 bases left between them. Germline loops: CDR1 LGHNA, CDR2 YSLEER. The CDR3 coding sequence is TGCGCCAGCAGCCCAGGGACTCCCTCCTACAATGAGCAGTTCTTC. It yields the protein CASSPGTPSYNEQFF.

This clonotype came up many times. The chain couples TRBV4-3 to TRBJ1-6; 9 bases are a match to TRBD1. V gave up 3 bases and J gave up 10 bases; unmatched junction bases: 7. The CDR3 has 15 residues. Germline CDR1 LGHNA, CDR2 YSLEER. The CDR3 reads CASSQRVDRGSPLHF. The CDR3 nucleotides are TGCGCCAGCAGCCAGCGCGTGGACAGGGGATCACCCCTCCACTTT.

The CDR3 sequence is CASSPKDGRRHYEQYV. The CDR3 coding sequence is TGTGCCAGCAGCCCTAAAGACGGGCGGAGACACTACGAGCAGTACGTC. V gene TRBV28 combines with J gene TRBJ2-7; D unresolved. V shed 6 bases and J shed 3 bases, with 21 bases lying between them. The CDR3 totals 16 residues. The germline V gene has CDR1 MDHEN and CDR2 SYDVKM.

Many counts were recorded for this clonotype. The gene calls are TRBV12-3 or TRBV12-4 and TRBJ2-1; D possibly corresponds to TRBD2 (6 bases). V was shortened by 7 bases and J by 5 bases, with 15 bases between the two germline ends. This CDR3 contains 14 residues. Here the CDR3 reads CASNHPPGDNEQFF. The CDR3 bases are TGTGCCAGCAACCACCCCCCGGGGGACAATGAGCAGTTCTTC.

This clonotype was recorded a few times. This sequence joins TRBV6-4 and TRBJ2-3; TRBD1 might be the D (6 bases). The CDR3 covers 15 residues. Germline CDR1 reads MRHNA; CDR2 reads SNTAGT. V was shortened by 3 bases and J by 3 bases, with 13 bases between the two germline ends. The CDR3 nucleotides read TGTGCCAGCAGTGAAACCAGGGGTGGGACAGATACGCAGTATTTT. Its translation is CASSETRGGTDTQYF.